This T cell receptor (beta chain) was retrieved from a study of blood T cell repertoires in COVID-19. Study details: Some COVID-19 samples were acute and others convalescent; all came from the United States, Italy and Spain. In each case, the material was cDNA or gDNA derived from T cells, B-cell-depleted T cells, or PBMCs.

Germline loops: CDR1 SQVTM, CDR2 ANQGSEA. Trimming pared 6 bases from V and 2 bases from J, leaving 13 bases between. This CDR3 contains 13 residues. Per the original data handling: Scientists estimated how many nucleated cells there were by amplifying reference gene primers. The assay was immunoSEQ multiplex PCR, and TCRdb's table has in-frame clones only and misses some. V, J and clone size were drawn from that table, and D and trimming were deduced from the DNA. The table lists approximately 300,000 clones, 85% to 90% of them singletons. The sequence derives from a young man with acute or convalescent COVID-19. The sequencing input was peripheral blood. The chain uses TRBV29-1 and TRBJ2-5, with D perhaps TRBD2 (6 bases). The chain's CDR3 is CSVSRRGQETQYF. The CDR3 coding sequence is TGCAGCGTCAGCAGGAGGGGTCAAGAGACCCAGTACTTC. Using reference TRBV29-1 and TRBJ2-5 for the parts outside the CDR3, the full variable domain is SAVISQKPSRDICQRGTSLTIQCQVDSQVTMMFWYRQQPGQSLTLIATANQGSEATYESGFVIDKFPISRPNLTFSTLTVSNMSPEDSSIYLCSVSRRGQETQYFGPGTRLLVL.